The rows below give T cell receptor beta chains drawn from one sample of a study of blood T cell repertoires in COVID-19. TCRdb's copy holds only in-frame clones and misses some; the assay was immunoSEQ multiplex PCR. The sample contains some 180,000 clones, around 90% of which appear only once. The sequenced material came from peripheral blood. These receptor sequences come from a man between 45 and 60 years old with acute or convalescent COVID-19. The CDR3 runs from the conserved cysteine through the conserved F or W. Fields, in order: CDR3 DNA, CDR3 protein, clone size, J gene, D gene, V gene. The D gene is left open where the match is weak. For some rows the clone size is stated as once, few or many, or as a class when expanded; others skip it.

cdr3_nt: TGTGCCAGCAGCTTAGGACCCCAGGGGACCTATGGCTACACCTTC
cdr3_aa: CASSLGPQGTYGYTF
clone_size: .
j_call: TRBJ1-2
d_call: .
v_call: TRBV7-2

cdr3_nt: TGTGCCAGCAGCCTGGGGCATATTCAGTACTTC
cdr3_aa: CASSLGHIQYF
clone_size: .
j_call: TRBJ2-4
d_call: .
v_call: TRBV11-2

cdr3_nt: TGCGCCAGCAGCTTGGGGGGGACAGGGGACGAGCAGTACTTC
cdr3_aa: CASSLGGTGDEQYF
clone_size: .
j_call: TRBJ2-7
d_call: TRBD1
v_call: TRBV5-1

cdr3_nt: TGTGCCAGCACTCCTTCGGGGGTGGGCTATGGCTACACCTTC
cdr3_aa: CASTPSGVGYGYTF
clone_size: few
j_call: TRBJ1-2
d_call: .
v_call: TRBV28

cdr3_nt: TGTGCCAGCAGCGTCCTAACCTACTCTGGAAACACCATATATTTT
cdr3_aa: CASSVLTYSGNTIYF
clone_size: .
j_call: TRBJ1-3
d_call: .
v_call: TRBV5-4

cdr3_nt: TGTGCCAGCAGGGGACAGGCATCTGGGGCCAACGTCCTGACTTTC
cdr3_aa: CASRGQASGANVLTF
clone_size: .
j_call: TRBJ2-6
d_call: TRBD1
v_call: TRBV28

cdr3_nt: TGTGCCAGCAGCCCAGAGAGGGGGGAGGGGAGAAACATTCAGTACTTC
cdr3_aa: CASSPERGEGRNIQYF
clone_size: .
j_call: TRBJ2-4
d_call: .
v_call: TRBV9

cdr3_nt: TGTGCCAGCAGCTCCGCGCAGGCCTACGAGCAGTACTTC
cdr3_aa: CASSSAQAYEQYF
clone_size: .
j_call: TRBJ2-7
d_call: .
v_call: TRBV11-2

cdr3_nt: TGTGCCATCTCGCAGAACACTAATGAAAAACTGTTTTTT
cdr3_aa: CAISQNTNEKLFF
clone_size: .
j_call: TRBJ1-4
d_call: .
v_call: TRBV10-3

cdr3_nt: TGTGCCACCAGCAGAGGCGACAGGAAAAGCAATCAGCCCCAGCATTTT
cdr3_aa: CATSRGDRKSNQPQHF
clone_size: .
j_call: TRBJ1-5
d_call: .
v_call: TRBV15

cdr3_nt: TGTGCCAGCAGTTTATATGCGGGAGGTTTCAATGAGCAGTTCTTC
cdr3_aa: CASSLYAGGFNEQFF
clone_size: .
j_call: TRBJ2-1
d_call: TRBD2
v_call: TRBV27

cdr3_nt: TGTGCCAGCAGCTTCACCGGGACAGGGTGGGCCTACGAGCAGTACTTC
cdr3_aa: CASSFTGTGWAYEQYF
clone_size: .
j_call: TRBJ2-7
d_call: TRBD1
v_call: TRBV5-4

cdr3_nt: TGTGCCAGCAGTGAATGGTTAGGGGTGATTGACGAGCAGTACTTC
cdr3_aa: CASSEWLGVIDEQYF
clone_size: .
j_call: TRBJ2-7
d_call: .
v_call: TRBV2

cdr3_nt: TGTGCCAGCTCATCCGGGACAGCGAACACCGGGGAGCTGTTTTTT
cdr3_aa: CASSSGTANTGELFF
clone_size: .
j_call: TRBJ2-2
d_call: TRBD1
v_call: TRBV19

cdr3_nt: TGCAGTGCTGGACACATAGATACGCAGTATTTT
cdr3_aa: CSAGHIDTQYF
clone_size: once
j_call: TRBJ2-3
d_call: .
v_call: TRBV20-1

cdr3_nt: TGTGCCAGCAGCTTACAGGGGAACGTTTCACCCCTCCACTTT
cdr3_aa: CASSLQGNVSPLHF
clone_size: .
j_call: TRBJ1-6
d_call: TRBD1
v_call: TRBV28

cdr3_nt: TGTGCCAGCAGCCAGATACAGGGCTATCGTGAAAAACTGTTTTTT
cdr3_aa: CASSQIQGYREKLFF
clone_size: .
j_call: TRBJ1-4
d_call: .
v_call: TRBV11-2

cdr3_nt: TGTGCCAGCAGCTTTGCAGGGGCGGACACTGAAGCTTTCTTT
cdr3_aa: CASSFAGADTEAFF
clone_size: .
j_call: TRBJ1-1
d_call: .
v_call: TRBV11-3

cdr3_nt: TGTGCCAGCTCACCACAGAGCTACGAGCAGTACTTC
cdr3_aa: CASSPQSYEQYF
clone_size: .
j_call: TRBJ2-7
d_call: .
v_call: TRBV18

cdr3_nt: TGTGCCAGCAGTTATGACAGGGCGGAAGGCTACACCTTC
cdr3_aa: CASSYDRAEGYTF
clone_size: .
j_call: TRBJ1-2
d_call: TRBD1
v_call: TRBV6-6

cdr3_nt: TGTGCCAGCAGCGCTTGGGCAGGAAAACTGTTTTTT
cdr3_aa: CASSAWAGKLFF
clone_size: .
j_call: TRBJ1-4
d_call: .
v_call: TRBV9

cdr3_nt: TGTGCCAGCAGTGAAGGTGGGGAGAGGTCACCCCTCCACTTT
cdr3_aa: CASSEGGERSPLHF
clone_size: .
j_call: TRBJ1-6
d_call: .
v_call: TRBV6-1

cdr3_nt: TGTGCCAGTTGGGACAGGGCGAAATATAGCAATCAGCCCCAGCATTTT
cdr3_aa: CASWDRAKYSNQPQHF
clone_size: .
j_call: TRBJ1-5
d_call: TRBD1
v_call: TRBV6-6

cdr3_nt: TGTGCCAGCAGTGAGGCTAGCGGGTACTACAATGAGCAGTTCTTC
cdr3_aa: CASSEASGYYNEQFF
clone_size: .
j_call: TRBJ2-1
d_call: TRBD2
v_call: TRBV2

cdr3_nt: TGCGCCAGCAGCCCGGGACAGGGTGGCCTCTTCGGAAACACCATATATTTT
cdr3_aa: CASSPGQGGLFGNTIYF
clone_size: .
j_call: TRBJ1-3
d_call: TRBD1
v_call: TRBV4-3